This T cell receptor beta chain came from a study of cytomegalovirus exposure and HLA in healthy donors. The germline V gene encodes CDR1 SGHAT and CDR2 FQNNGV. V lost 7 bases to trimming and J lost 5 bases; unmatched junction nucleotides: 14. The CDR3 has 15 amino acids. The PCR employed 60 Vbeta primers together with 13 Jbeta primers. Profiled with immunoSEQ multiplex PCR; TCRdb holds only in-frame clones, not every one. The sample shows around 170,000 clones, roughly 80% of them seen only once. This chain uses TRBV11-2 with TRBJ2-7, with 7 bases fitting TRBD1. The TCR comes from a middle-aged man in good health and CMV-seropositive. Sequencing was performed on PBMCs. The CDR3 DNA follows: TGTGCCAGCACCCCAATCCGGGACAGTAGCCACGAGCAGTACTTC. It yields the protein CASTPIRDSSHEQYF.